The 20 T cell receptor beta chains reported below all come from one sample, sequenced in a study of PD-1 blockade in classical Hodgkin lymphoma. Every patient experienced relapse after autologous stem cell transplantation, and brentuximab vedotin exposure varied. Using immunoSEQ multiplex PCR, the repertoire was profiled, and TCRdb retains in-frame clones only, with some absent. Of 35,000 to 50,000 clones listed, around 78% were seen once; the top ten hold approximately 11%. Material: peripheral blood mononuclear cells (PBMCs), obtained at baseline. The receptors derive from a human donor with classical Hodgkin lymphoma.

V usage is TRBV6-5 and J usage is TRBJ2-7, with a possible D match to TRBD2 (5 bases). Between the trimmed V and J ends, which lost 7 bases and 1 base, there was a span of 11 bases. CDR1 is MNHEY and CDR2 is SVGAGI in the germline V gene. The CDR3 is made up of 13 amino acids. CDR3 nucleotide sequence: TGTGCCAGCAAGGACTTAAAGTCCTACGAGCAGTACTTC. It translates to CASKDLKSYEQYF.

In this sample, this clone is medium-sized. The rearrangement joins TRBV28 to TRBJ2-2; the D gene could be TRBD1 or TRBD2 (5 bases each). CDR1 is MDHEN, CDR2 SYDVKM, per germline. V dropped 3 bases and J dropped 4 bases, with 12 bases sitting between them. The CDR3 is made up of 15 amino acids. The CDR3 is CASSLGRDPTGELFF. CDR3 bases: TGTGCCAGCAGTTTGGGACGGGACCCCACCGGGGAGCTGTTTTTT.

The chain couples TRBV11-3 to TRBJ1-5; TRBD1 matches at 10 bases. Germline V lookup: CDR1 SGHNT, CDR2 YENEEA. This CDR3 comprises 19 residues. The junction had 11 bases not matched to a gene; V was cut back by 3 bases and J by 0 bases. Here the CDR3 reads CASSFGTGEGIYSNQPQHF. The CDR3 nucleotides read TGTGCCAGCAGCTTTGGGACAGGGGAAGGGATTTATAGCAATCAGCCCCAGCATTTT.

The genes are TRBV7-6 and TRBJ2-2, with D possibly being TRBD2 (6 bases). CDR1 is SGHVS and CDR2 is FNYEAQ in the germline V gene. Trimming stripped 1 base from V and 4 bases from J, with 13 bases between. The CDR3 totals 16 residues. The CDR3 DNA is TGTGCCAGCAGCTTAGGCGTCGGGGGAGGCACCGGGGAGCTGTTTTTT. Its translation: CASSLGVGGGTGELFF. Using reference TRBV7-6 and TRBJ2-2 for the parts outside the CDR3, the full variable domain is GAGVSQSPRYKVTKRGQDVALRCDPISGHVSLYWYRQALGQGPEFLTYFNYEAQQDKSGLPNDRFSAERPEGSISTLTIQRTEQRDSAMYRCASSLGVGGGTGELFFGEGSRLTVL.

This clone was seen only a few times. The chain couples TRBV27 to TRBJ2-1, with TRBD1 identical over 7 bases. The CDR3 has 19 residues. CDR1 and CDR2 from the germline V gene are MNHEY and SMNVEV (reference sequence). The junction had 20 bases not matched to a gene; V was cut back by 6 bases and J by 3 bases. This chain's CDR3 is CASSLIGTAVLRGYNEQFF. CDR3 DNA: TGTGCCAGCAGCCTTATAGGGACAGCGGTTCTACGAGGCTACAATGAGCAGTTCTTC.

This clone was counted once. This chain links TRBV13 with TRBJ2-7, with 7 nucleotides matching TRBD2. Germline V CDR1 and CDR2: PRHDT, FYEKMQ (reference sequence). This CDR3 spans 15 amino acids. The V gene end was trimmed by 5 bases and the J gene end by 7 bases; junction bases not matched to a gene: 14. This CDR3 reads CASSPRGVLIWEQYF. Written as DNA, the CDR3 is TGTGCCAGCAGCCCCCGGGGGGTGCTGATTTGGGAGCAGTACTTC.

This chain uses TRBV7-9 with TRBJ2-7; no clear D. The CDR3 runs to 13 residues. V was trimmed by 4 bases and J by 2 bases, leaving 9 bases between them. In germline, CDR1 is SEHNR, CDR2 FQNEAQ (reference sequence). The CDR3 loop reads CASSSRITYEQYF. The CDR3 DNA reads TGTGCCAGCAGCTCAAGGATTACCTACGAGCAGTACTTC.

V gene TRBV2 combines with J gene TRBJ2-2; TRBD2 matches at 13 bases. Unmatched junction bases numbered 7, after V lost 7 bases and J lost 5 bases. CDR1 is SNHLY and CDR2 is FYNNEI in the germline V gene. This CDR3 spans 16 amino acids. The CDR3 sequence: CASKSGTSGTTGELFF. CDR3 DNA: TGTGCCAGCAAATCTGGGACTAGCGGGACTACCGGGGAGCTGTTTTTT.

The chain recombines TRBV6-5 with TRBJ1-5; D is uncertain. V was pared by 2 bases and J by 2 bases, with 13 bases between. The CDR3 sequence is 16 residues long. Germline values: CDR1 MNHEY, CDR2 SVGAGI. The CDR3 is CASSYRANGGNQPQHF. CDR3 DNA: TGTGCCAGCAGTTACAGGGCGAACGGGGGCAATCAGCCCCAGCATTTT.

This clone was recorded only once. The rearrangement joins TRBV2 to TRBJ1-4, with 7 nucleotides matching TRBD1. Germline V gene data show CDR1 as SNHLY and CDR2 as FYNNEI. The CDR3 has 14 residues. V lost 7 bases to trimming and J lost 6 bases; unmatched junction nucleotides: 8. CDR3 sequence: CASTSRQGDEKLFF. CDR3 nucleotide sequence: TGTGCCAGCACCTCTAGACAGGGTGATGAAAAACTGTTTTTT. The entire variable domain, with the rest obtained from reference TRBV2 and TRBJ1-4, is as follows: EPEVTQTPSHQVTQMGQEVILRCVPISNHLYFYWYRQILGQKVEFLVSFYNNEISEKSEIFDDQFSVERPDGSNFTLKIRSTKLEDSAMYFCASTSRQGDEKLFFGSGTQLSVL.

The genes are TRBV2 and TRBJ2-1, with 11 bases lining up with TRBD2. With V trimmed by 4 bases and J by 8 bases, 7 bases remained unmatched. Per the germline V gene, CDR1 is SNHLY and CDR2 is FYNNEI. The CDR3 is made up of 15 amino acids. CDR3 in amino acids: CASSATSGGGDEQFF. Here the CDR3 DNA reads TGTGCCAGCAGTGCTACTAGCGGGGGAGGAGATGAGCAGTTCTTC. The whole variable domain, filled in from reference TRBV2 and TRBJ2-1, reads EPEVTQTPSHQVTQMGQEVILRCVPISNHLYFYWYRQILGQKVEFLVSFYNNEISEKSEIFDDQFSVERPDGSNFTLKIRSTKLEDSAMYFCASSATSGGGDEQFFGPGTRLTVL.

This clone was detected once. The rearrangement joins TRBV7-2 to TRBJ1-1; D is perhaps TRBD1 (5 bases). Trimming took off 2 bases at V and 1 base at J, with 11 bases between the two ends. Germline assignment: CDR1 SGHTA and CDR2 FQGNSA. The length of the CDR3 is 15 residues. CDR3 sequence: CASSLWQGRNTEAFF. DNA of the CDR3: TGTGCCAGCAGCTTATGGCAGGGAAGGAACACTGAAGCTTTCTTT. The whole variable domain, remainder taken from reference TRBV7-2 and TRBJ1-1, is GAGVSQSPSNKVTEKGKDVELRCDPISGHTALYWYRQSLGQGLEFLIYFQGNSAPDKSGLPSDRFSAERTGGSVSTLTIQRTQQEDSAVYLCASSLWQGRNTEAFFGQGTRLTVV.

This chain links TRBV29-1 with TRBJ2-1; TRBD2 aligns across 11 bases. V was clipped by 4 bases and J by 8 bases; unmatched bases: 4. In germline, CDR1 is SQVTM, CDR2 ANQGSEA. CDR3 size: 13 residues. The CDR3 DNA is TGCAGCGTTGGGGCTAGCGGGAGGTATGAGCAGTTCTTC. The encoded protein is CSVGASGRYEQFF.

The DNA of the CDR3 is TGTGCCAGCAGCCACCCCCCGACAGGGTTCACCGGGGAGCTGTTTTTT. It translates to CASSHPPTGFTGELFF. The chain employs TRBV27 and TRBJ2-2; 7 bases fit TRBD1. V lost 6 bases, J lost 4 bases, and 11 bases stayed unmatched. CDR1 and CDR2 from the germline V gene are MNHEY and SMNVEV (reference sequence). There are 16 residues in the CDR3.

With respect to this clone: In the same sample, other DNA sequences code for this CDR3. V is TRBV5-1 and J is TRBJ1-1; D is uncertain. The CDR3 runs 14 residues. Germline V gene sequence: CDR1 SGHRS, CDR2 YFSETQ. Trimming removed 0 bases from V and 5 bases from J, with 11 bases in between. The CDR3 DNA sequence: TGCGCCAGCAGCTTGGATCTCGGGGTGACTGAAGCTTTCTTT. Protein product: CASSLDLGVTEAFF. The variable domain in full, completed from reference TRBV5-1 and TRBJ1-1, reads KAGVTQTPRYLIKTRGQQVTLSCSPISGHRSVSWYQQTPGQGLQFLFEYFSETQRNKGNFPGRFSGRQFSNSRSEMNVSTLELGDSALYLCASSLDLGVTEAFFGQGTRLTVV.

The V gene is TRBV21-1, the J gene TRBJ2-7; TRBD2 is the table's D call and was not checked against the DNA. TRBV21-1 is a pseudogene locus. CDR3 length equals 22 residues. Written as DNA, the CDR3 is TGTGCCAGCAGCTTTTCCTCGGAAACTAGCGGTCCATACAGTGGCCCCGACTACGAGCAGTACTTC. Translating it yields CASSFSSETSGPYSGPDYEQYF.

V gene TRBV5-4 combines with J gene TRBJ2-2; TRBD2 matches at 8 bases. The CDR3 extends over 15 amino acids. CDR1 is SGHNT, CDR2 YYREEE, per germline (reference sequence). The V segment lost 0 bases and the J segment 5 bases; nucleotides outside the gene matches: 3. CDR3 nucleotide sequence: TGTGCCAGCAGCTTGGGGGCTAGCGGGACCGGGGAGCTGTTTTTT. The encoded protein is CASSLGASGTGELFF.

J is TRBJ2-4 and V is TRBV7-8, with TRBD2 matching over 7 bases. Germline assignment: CDR1 SGHVS and CDR2 FQNEAQ. After removal of 5 bases from V and 9 bases from J, the junction contained 10 bases not matched to a gene. CDR3 length: 14 amino acids. The CDR3 loop reads CASSRAGEGGIQYF. The DNA of the CDR3 is TGTGCCAGCAGCCGCGCGGGGGAGGGAGGCATTCAGTACTTC.

The V call is TRBV10-3, the J call TRBJ2-1, with a tentative D call TRBD2 (6 bases). Germline loops: CDR1 ENHRY, CDR2 SYGVKD. This CDR3 contains 16 residues. Trimming removed 8 bases at V and 2 bases at J, with 19 bases between. The CDR3 coding sequence is TGTGCCATCGGCCGTCGATGGGGCGGGGCCTACAATGAGCAGTTCTTC. Its translation: CAIGRRWGGAYNEQFF.

The rearrangement joins TRBV27 to TRBJ2-5; 9 nucleotides match TRBD2. This CDR3 contains 16 residues. Germline values: CDR1 MNHEY, CDR2 SMNVEV (reference sequence). The V and J ends lost 5 bases and 4 bases, in that order; junction bases with no gene match: 11. Here the CDR3 reads CASSTRISGRGETQYF. The CDR3 DNA reads TGTGCCAGCAGTACCAGAATTAGCGGGAGAGGAGAGACCCAGTACTTC.